This passage covers 20 T cell receptor beta chains from one sample sequenced in a study of CD8+ T cells in alopecia areata. Reverse transcribed after extraction, RNA yielded cDNA as the sequencing template. Assay used: immunoSEQ multiplex PCR; TCRdb lists only in-frame clones, some missing. Of some 200,000 clones listed, roughly 56% are singletons. The sequenced sample consisted of CD8+ T cells sorted from blood. These receptors all come from a human donor in good health.

The V call is TRBV4-2, the J call TRBJ2-5; D gene unclear. Trimming left V 0 bases short and J 4 bases short, with 3 bases between. The V gene's germline CDR1 is LGHNA and CDR2 YNFKEQ. The CDR3 is 12 residues long. The CDR3 DNA follows: TGTGCCAGCAGCCAAGAAGGAGAGACCCAGTACTTC. This gives the protein CASSQEGETQYF.

J is TRBJ2-7 and V is TRBV4-1; D is unclear. The germline CDR1 and CDR2 sequences are MGHRA and YSYEKL. V gave up 0 bases and J gave up 3 bases, with 12 bases separating them. The CDR3 loop spans 15 amino acids. The CDR3 spells CASSQDLLVGYEQYF. The DNA of the CDR3 is TGCGCCAGCAGCCAAGACCTCTTAGTCGGCTACGAGCAGTACTTC.

The chain employs TRBV4-2 and TRBJ2-5; TRBD2 matches 11 bases. Germline CDR1 and CDR2: LGHNA and YNFKEQ. The CDR3 sequence is 18 residues long. The V segment lost 2 bases and the J segment 2 bases; nucleotides outside the gene matches: 10. The CDR3 nucleotides are TGTGCCAGCAGCCAAACACTCGGACTAGCGGGTTCACAAGAGACCCAGTACTTC. This sequence encodes CASSQTLGLAGSQETQYF.

The V gene is TRBV5-4, the J gene TRBJ1-2; 7 nucleotides agree with TRBD1. Germline V gives CDR1 SGHNT, CDR2 YYREEE (reference sequence). J lost 6 bases, V lost 5 bases, and 7 bases had no gene match. The CDR3 totals 13 residues. DNA for the CDR3: TGTGCCAGCAGTCTGACAGGGTCAAATGGCTACACCTTC. This codes for CASSLTGSNGYTF. Full variable domain (remainder filled in from reference TRBV5-4 and TRBJ1-2): ETGVTQSPTHLIKTRGQQVTLRCSSQSGHNTVSWYQQALGQGPQFIFQYYREEENGRGNFPPRFSGLQFPNYSSELNVNALELDDSALYLCASSLTGSNGYTFGSGTRLTVV.

The genes are TRBV29-1 and TRBJ1-2; no clear D gene. Germline V lookup: CDR1 SQVTM, CDR2 ANQGSEA. The CDR3 is made up of 15 amino acids. Deletions cut 7 bases from V and 6 bases from J, with 24 bases between. CDR3 region: CSAQVPASPRHGYTF. CDR3 coding DNA: TGCAGCGCCCAAGTGCCAGCCTCTCCCCGACATGGCTACACCTTC.

This rearrangement joins TRBV11-3 to TRBJ2-1; D could derive from TRBD1 or TRBD2 (6 bases each). This CDR3 region has 15 residues. Germline V gives CDR1 SGHNT, CDR2 YENEEA. V was clipped by 5 bases and J by 7 bases, with 18 bases between them. The CDR3 DNA reads as TGTGCCAGCAGCCCTGTGGGGGCCGGGGGAAATGAGCAGTTCTTC. This codes for CASSPVGAGGNEQFF.

This clone has just one count. The gene calls are TRBV5-4 and TRBJ2-3; perhaps D is TRBD1 or TRBD2 (6 bases each). V lost 3 bases, J lost 4 bases, and 12 bases lay in between. CDR1 and CDR2 from the germline V gene are SGHNT and YYREEE (reference sequence). The CDR3 runs 14 residues. This CDR3 is CASSSPRGADTQYF. In nucleotides, the CDR3 is TGTGCCAGCAGCTCACCAAGGGGGGCAGATACGCAGTATTTT. Based on the CDR3 plus reference TRBV5-4 and TRBJ2-3, the full variable domain is ETGVTQSPTHLIKTRGQQVTLRCSSQSGHNTVSWYQQALGQGPQFIFQYYREEENGRGNFPPRFSGLQFPNYSSELNVNALELDDSALYLCASSSPRGADTQYFGPGTRLTVL.

This chain connects TRBV7-9 to TRBJ2-3; 8 bases match TRBD1. The junction had 12 bases not matched to a gene; V was cut back by 4 bases and J by 6 bases. In germline, CDR1 is SEHNR, CDR2 FQNEAQ (reference sequence). The CDR3 covers 16 residues. The CDR3 loop reads CASSSTGGLVWDTQYF. In nucleotides, the CDR3 is TGTGCCAGCAGCTCCACAGGGGGGCTTGTTTGGGATACGCAGTATTTT.

The chain has TRBV19 and TRBJ2-5; 8 bases align to TRBD2. The V and J ends lost 5 bases and 3 bases, in that order; junction bases with no gene match: 5. Germline lookup yields CDR1 LNHDA and CDR2 SQIVND (reference sequence). The CDR3 covers 14 residues. The CDR3 DNA sequence: TGTGCCAGTAGTCCGCGGGGGGCGAAAGAGACCCAGTACTTC. This encodes CASSPRGAKETQYF.

This clone was seen only a few times. This chain joins TRBV4-1 and TRBJ1-1, with D possibly matching TRBD1 (5 bases). V lost 4 bases to trimming and J lost 2 bases, with 14 bases between them. Germline V gene data show CDR1 as MGHRA and CDR2 as YSYEKL. This CDR3 has 15 amino acids. The CDR3 loop is CASSPQAQGNTEAFF. In DNA, the CDR3 is TGCGCCAGCAGCCCACAGGCGCAGGGTAACACTGAAGCTTTCTTT.

This clone showed up just once. The V gene is TRBV7-9, the J gene TRBJ1-2; TRBD1 agrees at 8 bases. Germline values: CDR1 SEHNR, CDR2 FQNEAQ (reference sequence). The V segment lost 5 bases and the J segment 8 bases; nucleotides outside the gene matches: 16. The CDR3 extends over 16 amino acids. Written as DNA, the CDR3 is TGTGCCAGCAGCCCGGTGGACAGGGAAAGGGAGGGCGGCTACACCTTC. This sequence encodes CASSPVDREREGGYTF.

The chain recombines TRBV11-2 with TRBJ1-1; no clear D gene. Germline V gene lookup returns CDR1 SGHAT and CDR2 FQNNGV. V was trimmed by 4 bases and J by 5 bases, leaving 11 bases between them. The CDR3 contains 13 residues. The CDR3 DNA follows: TGTGCCAGCAGCTCAACACTGGGTACTGAAGCTTTCTTT. It yields the protein CASSSTLGTEAFF.

This clone has a handful of counts. V gene TRBV5-1 combines with J gene TRBJ2-3; TRBD2 agrees at 8 bases. The CDR3 loop spans 18 amino acids. The germline V gene has CDR1 SGHRS and CDR2 YFSETQ. V was pared by 7 bases and J by 0 bases, with 16 bases of the junction left unmatched. The chain's CDR3 is CASGQASGGPASTDTQYF. The CDR3 nucleotides are TGCGCCAGCGGCCAGGCGAGCGGGGGACCAGCTAGCACAGATACGCAGTATTTT.

This chain links TRBV29-1 with TRBJ2-1; 8 bases agree with TRBD2. This CDR3 contains 12 residues. CDR1 is SQVTM, CDR2 ANQGSEA, per germline. J gave up 6 bases and V 6 bases, and 4 bases lay outside the gene matches. CDR3 sequence reads: CSVGGAGNEQFF. Here the CDR3 DNA reads TGCAGCGTCGGGGGGGCGGGCAATGAGCAGTTCTTC.

This clone has only a few counts. Sequence at one end of the junction differs from germline and may be a read error. DNA for the CDR3: TGTGCCAGCAGCTCCGGGGCAGATCCTTACGGGCAGTACTTC. Translating gives CASSSGADPYGQYF. The rearrangement uses TRBV7-9 and TRBJ2-7; D may match TRBD1 or TRBD2 (5 bases each). Germline V gene lookup returns CDR1 SEHNR and CDR2 FQNEAQ (reference sequence). The CDR3 has 14 residues.

The gene calls are TRBV5-1 and TRBJ1-1; D gene uncertain. This CDR3 has 13 residues. Germline assignment: CDR1 SGHRS and CDR2 YFSETQ. V lost 0 bases and J 1 base, leaving 4 bases between the germline ends. Here the CDR3 DNA reads TGCGCCAGCAGCTTGGCTAAGAACACTGAAGCTTTCTTT. It codes for CASSLAKNTEAFF.

This clone was picked up a small number of times. The rearrangement uses TRBV19 and TRBJ2-1; D gene unclear. Germline assignment: CDR1 LNHDA and CDR2 SQIVND (reference sequence). The CDR3 covers 14 residues. Deletions cut 5 bases from V and 0 bases from J, with 8 bases between. The chain's CDR3 is CASSRGHSYNEQFF. The DNA of the CDR3 is TGTGCCAGTAGTCGAGGTCACTCCTACAATGAGCAGTTCTTC. Full variable domain (missing parts from reference TRBV19 and TRBJ2-1): DGGITQSPKYLFRKEGQNVTLSCEQNLNHDAMYWYRQDPGQGLRLIYYSQIVNDFQKGDIAEGYSVSREKKESFPLTVTSAQKNPTAFYLCASSRGHSYNEQFFGPGTRLTVL.

The gene calls are TRBV5-1 and TRBJ1-2; D gene ambiguous. Germline V gives CDR1 SGHRS, CDR2 YFSETQ. The CDR3 length is 19 residues. Trimming left V 0 bases short and J 2 bases short, with 23 bases between. The CDR3: CASSLGSSGSSVVNYGYTF. The CDR3 DNA reads TGCGCCAGCAGCTTGGGGTCCTCCGGTTCGAGTGTAGTGAACTATGGCTACACCTTC.

The chain carries TRBV29-1 and TRBJ2-1, with D possibly being TRBD1 or TRBD2 (5 bases each). Germline CDR1 SQVTM, CDR2 ANQGSEA. V shed 6 bases and J shed 0 bases, with 12 bases lying between them. The CDR3 is made up of 14 amino acids. The CDR3 here is CSVGDGSSYNEQFF. DNA for the CDR3: TGCAGCGTGGGGGACGGAAGCTCCTACAATGAGCAGTTCTTC.

This clone occurred a few times. The V gene is TRBV7-8, the J gene TRBJ2-3, with D unclear. V shed 4 bases and J shed 4 bases, with 9 bases lying between them. The CDR3 is 13 residues long. Germline loops: CDR1 SGHVS, CDR2 FQNEAQ. DNA of the CDR3: TGTGCCAGCAGCTCGGAGCTGGCAGATACGCAGTATTTT. The encoded protein is CASSSELADTQYF.